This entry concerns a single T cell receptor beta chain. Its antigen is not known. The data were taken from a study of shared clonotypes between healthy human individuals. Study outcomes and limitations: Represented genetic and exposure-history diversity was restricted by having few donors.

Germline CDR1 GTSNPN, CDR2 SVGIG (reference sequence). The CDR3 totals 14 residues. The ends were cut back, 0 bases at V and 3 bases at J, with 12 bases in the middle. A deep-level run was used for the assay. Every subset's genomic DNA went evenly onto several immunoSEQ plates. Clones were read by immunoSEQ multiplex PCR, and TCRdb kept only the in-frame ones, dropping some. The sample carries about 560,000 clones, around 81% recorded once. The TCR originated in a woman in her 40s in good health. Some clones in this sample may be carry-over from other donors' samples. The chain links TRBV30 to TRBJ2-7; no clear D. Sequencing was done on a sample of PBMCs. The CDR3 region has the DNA TGTGCCTGGAGTGTACGGCACAGATACTACGAGCAGTACTTC. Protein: CAWSVRHRYYEQYF.